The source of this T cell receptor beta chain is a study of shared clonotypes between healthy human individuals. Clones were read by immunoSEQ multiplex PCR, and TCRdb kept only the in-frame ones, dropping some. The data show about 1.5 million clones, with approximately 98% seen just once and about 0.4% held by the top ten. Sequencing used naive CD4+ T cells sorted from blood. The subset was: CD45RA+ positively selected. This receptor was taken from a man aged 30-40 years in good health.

The CDR3 is CATSGSITGNTIYF. The CDR3 DNA reads as TGTGCCACCAGCGGCTCCATTACAGGAAACACCATATATTTT. The V and J genes are TRBV15 and TRBJ1-3; D remains ambiguous. The CDR3 totals 14 residues. V was pared by 5 bases and J by 4 bases, with 12 bases between. CDR1 and CDR2 (germline): LNHNV, YYDKDF (reference sequence).